This record covers a single T cell receptor beta chain. Its antigen is still unknown. Clones were sequenced by immunoSEQ multiplex PCR, and TCRdb holds only the in-frame ones, with some missing. This sample yields fewer than 150,000 clones, of which 88% are seen a single time; almost 8% belongs to the top ten. The source of the sample is a study of cytomegalovirus exposure and HLA in healthy donors. Study findings and constraints: Accounts indicate the classifier identified cytomegalovirus status with strong specificity and sensitivity.

The CDR3 consists of 15 residues. Germline V CDR1 and CDR2: SGHTA, FQGTGA. V dropped 3 bases and J dropped 5; count of bases not matched to a gene: 6. The V gene is TRBV7-3, the J gene TRBJ2-3, with 9 nucleotides matching TRBD2. The receptor was isolated from a woman aged 18 to 35 in good health and CMV-seropositive. The sample was PBMCs. The CDR3, as DNA: TGTGCCAGCAGCTTCGCTAGCGGGATAGGAGATACGCAGTATTTT. Amino acid sequence: CASSFASGIGDTQYF.